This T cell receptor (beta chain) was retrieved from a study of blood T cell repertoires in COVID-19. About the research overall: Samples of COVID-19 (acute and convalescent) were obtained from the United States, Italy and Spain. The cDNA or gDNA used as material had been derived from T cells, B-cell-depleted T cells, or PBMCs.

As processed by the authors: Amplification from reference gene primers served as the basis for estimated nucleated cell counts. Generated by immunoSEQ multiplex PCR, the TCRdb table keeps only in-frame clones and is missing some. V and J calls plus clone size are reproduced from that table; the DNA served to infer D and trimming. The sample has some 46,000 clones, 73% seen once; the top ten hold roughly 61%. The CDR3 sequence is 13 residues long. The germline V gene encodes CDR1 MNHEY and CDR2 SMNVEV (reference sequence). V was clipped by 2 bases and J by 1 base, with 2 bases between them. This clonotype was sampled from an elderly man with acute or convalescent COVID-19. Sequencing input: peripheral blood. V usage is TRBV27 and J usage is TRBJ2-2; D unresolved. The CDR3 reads CASSLLNTGELFF. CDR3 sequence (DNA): TGTGCCAGCAGTTTACTGAACACCGGGGAGCTGTTTTTT.